The 26 T cell receptor beta chains below were found in one sample sequenced in a study of chronic HIV infection and antiretroviral therapy. TCRdb passed the 5' RACE reads through MiXCR, listing each CDR3 protein once. The sample shows 39,000 or so distinct CDR3 sequences, 8.2% of them seen only once. Sequences were obtained from peripheral blood. The receptors here all came from an adult who had HIV and had not received antiretroviral therapy, or was an uninfected healthy control (not recorded which).

V is TRBV7-3 and J is TRBJ2-2, with D perhaps given as TRBD1 or TRBD2 (6 bases each). Germline V CDR1 and CDR2: SGHTA, FQGTGA. The CDR3 length is 16 residues. V lost 5 bases and J lost 6, with 19 bases in between. CDR3 in amino acids: CASSLPGAGVPGELFF. The CDR3 nucleotides are TGTGCCAGCAGCCTCCCGGGGGCAGGGGTTCCCGGGGAGCTGTTTTTT.

This clonotype was seen repeatedly, ten times or more. V gene TRBV28 combines with J gene TRBJ1-2, with a tentative D call TRBD1 (5 bases). The germline gives CDR1 MDHEN, CDR2 SYDVKM. Trimming stripped 4 bases from V and 2 bases from J, with 11 bases between. This CDR3 has 14 residues. In DNA form, the CDR3 reads TGTGCCAGCAGTTCCCCCGCAGGGAACTATGGCTACACCTTC. Protein product: CASSSPAGNYGYTF.

This clonotype was seen many times. This sequence joins TRBV20-1 and TRBJ2-4, with 8 bases fitting TRBD1. CDR1 DFQATT and CDR2 SNEGSKA come from the germline V gene (reference sequence). The CDR3 has 19 residues. Trimming cost V 3 bases and J 0 bases; bases outside gene matches: 16. CDR3 in DNA: TGCAGTGCTAGTACGAGTGACAGGGGCGCCGTTATAGCCAAAAACATTCAGTACTTC. Translating it yields CSASTSDRGAVIAKNIQYF.

The chain links TRBV7-2 to TRBJ1-2, with D tentatively TRBD1 (6 bases). Trimming left V 1 base short and J 6 bases short, with 15 bases between. Germline CDR1 and CDR2: SGHTA and FQGNSA. This CDR3 is 15 amino acids long. CDR3 in amino acids: CASSLDRGVVDGYTF. The CDR3, as DNA: TGTGCCAGCAGCTTAGATAGGGGGGTCGTGGATGGCTACACCTTC.

This rearrangement joins TRBV28 to TRBJ2-7; the D gene is possibly TRBD2 (6 bases). The CDR3 loop spans 15 amino acids. Germline V gene sequence: CDR1 MDHEN, CDR2 SYDVKM. V was pared by 3 bases and J by 2 bases, with 14 bases between. CDR3 nucleotide sequence: TGTGCCAGCAGTTTTGGAGGGGCTTCGACCTACGAGCAGTACTTC. Amino acid sequence: CASSFGGASTYEQYF.

This clonotype appeared a few times. V usage is TRBV2 and J usage is TRBJ2-7; D unclear. This CDR3 has 11 residues. Germline loops: CDR1 SNHLY, CDR2 FYNNEI. V gave up 6 bases and J gave up 5 bases, with 8 bases separating them. CDR3 in DNA: TGTGCCAGCAGCTTCCTGGACGAGCAGTACTTC. This sequence encodes CASSFLDEQYF.

This clonotype was detected ten times or more. Here the CDR3 DNA reads TGTGCCAGCAGTGCTACTACTAGTGAGTACGAGCAGTACTTC. Translated, it gives CASSATTSEYEQYF. This rearrangement joins TRBV28 to TRBJ2-7; D might be TRBD2 (5 bases). Trimming stripped 5 bases from V and 4 bases from J, with 15 bases between. The CDR3 covers 14 residues. Germline V gene lookup returns CDR1 MDHEN and CDR2 SYDVKM.

The chain recombines TRBV28 with TRBJ1-2, with 7 positions matching TRBD1. The CDR3 length is 15 residues. Germline V gives CDR1 MDHEN, CDR2 SYDVKM. Germline trimming cut 5 bases from V and 5 bases from J; bases unmatched to any gene: 11. CDR3 coding DNA: TGTGCCAGCAGTCCAGGGACAGACTCAGGATATGGCTACACCTTC. It is translated as CASSPGTDSGYGYTF.

This clonotype was seen ten or more times. The V call is TRBV28, the J call TRBJ1-1, with TRBD1 as a possible D gene (6 bases). The CDR3 extends over 14 amino acids. From germline, CDR1 is MDHEN and CDR2 SYDVKM. V was pared by 6 bases and J by 1 base, with 12 bases between. The CDR3 sequence: CASSQGQSNTEAFF. The CDR3 DNA reads TGTGCCAGCAGCCAAGGACAGTCGAACACTGAAGCTTTCTTT.

As to this clonotype: One junction end does not reproduce the germline sequence, and a read error may be involved. The chain uses TRBV2 and TRBJ1-1; D gene unclear. This CDR3 has 12 residues. From germline, CDR1 is SNHLY and CDR2 FYNNEI. As DNA, the CDR3 is TGTGCCAGCAGTCCAGAATACACTGAAACTTTCTTT. This codes for CASSPEYTETFF.

V and J are TRBV9 and TRBJ2-3; 8 bases are shared with TRBD2. The CDR3 spans 16 residues. V gave up 0 bases and J gave up 2 bases; unmatched junction bases: 5. CDR1 and CDR2 (germline): SGDLS, YYNGEE. The CDR3 nucleotides are TGTGCCAGCAGCGTAGATAGCGGGGTCTCCACAGATACGCAGTATTTT. This encodes CASSVDSGVSTDTQYF.

On this clonotype: Since a much larger clone is just one base distant, this may be a read error. This chain joins TRBV9 and TRBJ1-3; D remains unclear. Germline assignment: CDR1 SGDLS and CDR2 YYNGEE. This CDR3 is 14 amino acids long. CDR3 protein: CASSVQFPGNTVYF. In nucleotides, the CDR3 is TGTGCCAGCAGCGTACAGTTCCCTGGAAACACCGTATATTTT. The full variable domain, completed using reference TRBV9 and TRBJ1-3, is DSGVTQTPKHLITATGQRVTLRCSPRSGDLSVYWYQQSLDQGLQFLIQYYNGEERAKGNILERFSAQQFPDLHSELNLSSLELGDSALYFCASSVQFPGNTVYFGEGSWLTVV.

The chain combines TRBV28 with TRBJ2-7; the D gene could be TRBD1 or TRBD2 (6 bases each). The CDR3 sequence is 15 residues long. The V gene lost 2 bases and the J gene lost 7 bases, with 18 bases spanning the gap. Germline V CDR1 and CDR2: MDHEN, SYDVKM. The CDR3 DNA follows: TGTGCCAGCAGTTTAGGGGGGCAGACTCTGGAAGAGCAGTACTTC. Protein sequence: CASSLGGQTLEEQYF.

At least ten counts were recorded for this clonotype. The V call is TRBV24-1, the J call TRBJ2-3; D is uncertain. CDR1 and CDR2 from the germline V gene are KGHDR and SFDVKD. V was clipped by 2 bases and J by 4 bases, with 6 bases between them. The CDR3 contains 13 residues. Here the CDR3 DNA reads TGTGCCACCAGTGATTCGACCTCAGATACGCAGTATTTT. Residues: CATSDSTSDTQYF.

This clonotype was observed a handful of times. V gene TRBV4-1 combines with J gene TRBJ1-5; D unresolved. This CDR3 is 17 amino acids long. Germline values: CDR1 MGHRA, CDR2 YSYEKL. V shed 1 base and J shed 4 bases, with 17 bases lying between them. As DNA, the CDR3 is TGCGCCAGCAGCCAAGCAACATCGAGGTCCGTGAATCAGCCCCAGCATTTT. The encoded protein is CASSQATSRSVNQPQHF.

This chain joins TRBV11-2 and TRBJ1-1, with D possibly being TRBD1 (6 bases). Germline assignment: CDR1 SGHAT and CDR2 FQNNGV. This CDR3 is built from 14 residues. Trimming shortened V by 3 bases and J by 7 bases, and 15 bases separated the two germline ends. CDR3 sequence (DNA): TGTGCCAGCAGCTTCCCCCGGACAGCCAATGAAGCTTTCTTT. It specifies CASSFPRTANEAFF.

On this clonotype: Just one base apart from a much larger clone, this may be a read error. The rearrangement joins TRBV25-1 to TRBJ2-2, with 14 positions matching TRBD2. This CDR3 has 19 amino acids. Germline V CDR1 and CDR2: MGHDK, SYGVNS. CDR3 sequence reads: CASSEGSIGLAGGTGELIF. The DNA for the CDR3 is TGTGCCAGCAGTGAAGGCTCCATTGGACTAGCGGGAGGTACCGGGGAGCTGATTTTT.

This clonotype was seen a handful of times. The V gene is TRBV9, the J gene TRBJ2-3; no firm D call. Trimming removed 1 base from V and 1 base from J, with 7 bases in between. The CDR3 has 14 amino acids. Germline V lookup: CDR1 SGDLS, CDR2 YYNGEE. The DNA of the CDR3 is TGTGCCAGCAGCGTAAATGGTCGCACAGATACGCAGTATTTT. Its translation: CASSVNGRTDTQYF.

This chain links TRBV20-1 with TRBJ2-6; a possible D gene is TRBD1 (5 bases). Germline CDR1 and CDR2: DFQATT and SNEGSKA (reference sequence). CDR3 size: 17 residues. Deletions cut 5 bases from V and 2 bases from J, with 19 bases between. DNA of the CDR3: TGCAGTGCTCAGGGTCTCCCCGGGTTGGCTGGGGCCAACGTCCTGACTTTC. Its protein product is CSAQGLPGLAGANVLTF.

This clonotype was recorded many times. This chain uses TRBV11-2 with TRBJ1-6; weak D call: TRBD1 (6 bases). Trimming stripped 7 bases from V and 5 bases from J, with 12 bases between. The CDR3 length is 14 residues. From germline, CDR1 is SGHAT and CDR2 FQNNGV. The CDR3 protein is CASTDSNHNSPLHF. The CDR3 region has the DNA TGTGCCAGCACGGACAGCAACCATAATTCACCCCTCCACTTT. The full variable domain, with the rest looked up from reference TRBV11-2 and TRBJ1-6, is EAGVAQSPRYKIIEKRQSVAFWCNPISGHATLYWYQQILGQGPKLLIQFQNNGVVDDSQLPKDRFSAERLKGVDSTLKIQPAKLEDSAVYLCASTDSNHNSPLHFGNGTRLTVT.

This clonotype was observed a few times. J is TRBJ2-3 and V is TRBV20-1, with D perhaps given as TRBD1 or TRBD2 (5 bases each). The CDR3 consists of 15 residues. V dropped 0 bases and J dropped 2 bases, with 12 bases sitting between them. Looked up from germline, CDR1 is DFQATT and CDR2 is SNEGSKA (reference sequence). The CDR3 coding sequence is TGCAGTGCTAGAGATCCCCAGGGACCCACAGATACGCAGTATTTT. This codes for CSARDPQGPTDTQYF.

This clonotype was counted many times. The chain joins TRBV10-3 to TRBJ2-5; D unclear. Germline lookup yields CDR1 ENHRY and CDR2 SYGVKD. The CDR3 covers 16 residues. Trimming shortened V by 0 bases and J by 1 base, and 12 bases separated the two germline ends. For the CDR3, the DNA is TGTGCCATCAGTGAGTCGCTCGGGCAGTTCCAAGAGACCCAGTACTTC. It translates to CAISESLGQFQETQYF.

By sample share, this clonotype is medium-sized (0.01 to 0.1%). V usage is TRBV6-4 and J usage is TRBJ2-2; D is ambiguous. V was shortened by 0 bases and J by 4 bases, with 3 bases between the two germline ends. Germline loops: CDR1 MRHNA, CDR2 SNTAGT. The CDR3 covers 13 residues. CDR3 DNA: TGTGCCAGCAGTGACTCTAGCACCGGGGAGCTGTTTTTT. This codes for CASSDSSTGELFF.

This clonotype was recorded at least ten times. The chain links TRBV29-1 to TRBJ2-1; perhaps TRBD1 as D (5 bases). The CDR3 has 12 amino acids. The V end was cut by 4 bases, the J end by 8 bases, with 12 bases between. CDR1 and CDR2 from the germline V gene are SQVTM and ANQGSEA. CDR3 region: CSVGGRRDEQFF. The DNA for the CDR3 is TGCAGCGTTGGCGGTCGCAGGGATGAGCAGTTCTTC.

This clonotype was observed at least ten times. The chain recombines TRBV28 with TRBJ1-2; possible D gene TRBD1, 5 bases. The germline V and J ends were trimmed by 2 bases and 8 bases, with 9 bases remaining between them. Germline V gene lookup returns CDR1 MDHEN and CDR2 SYDVKM. The CDR3 covers 12 residues. The CDR3 protein is CASSLPTDGYTF. The DNA for the CDR3 is TGTGCCAGCAGTTTACCGACAGACGGCTACACCTTC.

This clonotype was seen a few times. The V call is TRBV10-3, the J call TRBJ2-7; D perhaps matches TRBD2 (5 bases). Germline V gives CDR1 ENHRY, CDR2 SYGVKD. This CDR3 has 13 residues. V was clipped by 2 bases and J by 2 bases, with 7 bases between them. Here the CDR3 reads CAISENGAYEQYF. CDR3 DNA: TGTGCCATCAGTGAGAACGGGGCCTACGAGCAGTACTTC.